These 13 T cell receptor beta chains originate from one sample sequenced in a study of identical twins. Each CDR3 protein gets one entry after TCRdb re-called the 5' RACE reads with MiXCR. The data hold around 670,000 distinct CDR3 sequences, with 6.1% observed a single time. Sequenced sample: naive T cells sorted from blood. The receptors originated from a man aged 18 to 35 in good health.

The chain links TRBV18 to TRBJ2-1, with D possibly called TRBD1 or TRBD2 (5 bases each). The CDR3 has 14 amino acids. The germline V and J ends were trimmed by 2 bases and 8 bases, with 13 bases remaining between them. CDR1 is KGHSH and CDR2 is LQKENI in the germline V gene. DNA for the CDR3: TGTGCCAGCTCACCATTCGGGACCGGCGATGAGCAGTTCTTC. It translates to CASSPFGTGDEQFF.

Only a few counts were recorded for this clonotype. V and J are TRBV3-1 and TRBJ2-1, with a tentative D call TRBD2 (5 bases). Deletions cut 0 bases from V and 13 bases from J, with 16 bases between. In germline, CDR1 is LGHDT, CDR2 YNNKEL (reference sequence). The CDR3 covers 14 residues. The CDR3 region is CASSQDWGGRGQFF. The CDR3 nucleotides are TGTGCCAGCAGCCAAGATTGGGGTGGGAGAGGACAGTTCTTC.

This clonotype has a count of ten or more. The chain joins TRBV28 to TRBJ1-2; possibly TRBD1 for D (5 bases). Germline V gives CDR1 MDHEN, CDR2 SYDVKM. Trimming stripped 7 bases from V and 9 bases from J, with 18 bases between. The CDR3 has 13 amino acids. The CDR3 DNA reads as TGTGCCAGCACCCTTGGGTCAGGGTTAAGCTACACCTTC. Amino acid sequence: CASTLGSGLSYTF.

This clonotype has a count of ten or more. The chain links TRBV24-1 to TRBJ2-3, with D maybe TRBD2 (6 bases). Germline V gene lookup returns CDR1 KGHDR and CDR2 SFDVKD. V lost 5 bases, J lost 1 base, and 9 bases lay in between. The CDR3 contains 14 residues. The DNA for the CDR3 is TGTGCCACCAGTGTCGCGGGGCGCACAGATACGCAGTATTTT. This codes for CATSVAGRTDTQYF.

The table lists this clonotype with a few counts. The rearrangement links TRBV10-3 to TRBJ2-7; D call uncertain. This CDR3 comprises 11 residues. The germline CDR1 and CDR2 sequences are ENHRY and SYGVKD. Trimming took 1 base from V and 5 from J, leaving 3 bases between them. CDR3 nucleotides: TGTGCCATCAGTGAGTTTCACGAGCAGTACTTC. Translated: CAISEFHEQYF.

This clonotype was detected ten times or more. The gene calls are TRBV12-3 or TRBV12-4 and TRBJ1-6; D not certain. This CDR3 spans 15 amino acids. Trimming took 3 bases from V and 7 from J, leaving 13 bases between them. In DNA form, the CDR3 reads TGTGCCAGCAGTTTGGAAACGGCCAGGAATTCACCCCTCCACTTT. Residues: CASSLETARNSPLHF.

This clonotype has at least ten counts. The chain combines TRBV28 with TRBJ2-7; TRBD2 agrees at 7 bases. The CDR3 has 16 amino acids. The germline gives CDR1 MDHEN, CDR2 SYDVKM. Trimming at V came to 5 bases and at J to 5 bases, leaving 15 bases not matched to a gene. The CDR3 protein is CASSPLGGTLLDEQYF. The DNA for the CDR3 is TGTGCCAGCAGTCCCCTCGGGGGGACCCTTTTGGACGAGCAGTACTTC.

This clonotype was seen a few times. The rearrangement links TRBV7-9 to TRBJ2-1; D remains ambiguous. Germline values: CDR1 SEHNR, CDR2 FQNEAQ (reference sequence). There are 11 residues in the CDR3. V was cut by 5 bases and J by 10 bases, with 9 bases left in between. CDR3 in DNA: TGTGCCAGCAGCCATGCGCGGGAGCAGTTCTTC. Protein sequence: CASSHAREQFF.

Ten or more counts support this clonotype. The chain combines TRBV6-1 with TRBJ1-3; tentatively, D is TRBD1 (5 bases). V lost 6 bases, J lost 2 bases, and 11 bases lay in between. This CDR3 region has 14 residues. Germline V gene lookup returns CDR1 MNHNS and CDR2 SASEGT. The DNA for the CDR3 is TGTGCCAGCAGGCCGGGACTGACTGGAAACACCATATATTTT. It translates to CASRPGLTGNTIYF.

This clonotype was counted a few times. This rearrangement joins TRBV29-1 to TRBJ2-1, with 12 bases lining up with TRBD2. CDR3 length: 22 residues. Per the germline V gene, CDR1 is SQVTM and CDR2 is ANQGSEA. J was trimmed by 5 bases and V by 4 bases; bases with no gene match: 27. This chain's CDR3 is CSVARQTLAGGLSSLSDNEQFF. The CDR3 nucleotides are TGCAGCGTTGCTCGGCAGACGCTAGCGGGAGGGCTTTCCTCCCTTTCGGACAATGAGCAGTTCTTC.

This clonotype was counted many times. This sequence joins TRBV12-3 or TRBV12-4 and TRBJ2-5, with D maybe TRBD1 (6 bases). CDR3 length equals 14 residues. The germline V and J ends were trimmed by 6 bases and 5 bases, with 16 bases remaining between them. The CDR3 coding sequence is TGTGCCAGCAGGCCCTCCACAAGGGGGGAGACCCAGTACTTC. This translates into CASRPSTRGETQYF.

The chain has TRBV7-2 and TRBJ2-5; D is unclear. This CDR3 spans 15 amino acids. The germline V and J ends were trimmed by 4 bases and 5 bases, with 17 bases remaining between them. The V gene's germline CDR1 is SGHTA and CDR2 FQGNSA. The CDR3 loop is CASSSQRMEGETQYF. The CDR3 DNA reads TGTGCCAGCAGCTCCCAAAGAATGGAAGGGGAGACCCAGTACTTC.

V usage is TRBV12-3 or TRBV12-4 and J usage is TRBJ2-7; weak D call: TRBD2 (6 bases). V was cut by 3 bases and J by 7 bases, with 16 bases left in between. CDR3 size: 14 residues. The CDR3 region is CASSFPGTPREQYF. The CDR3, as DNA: TGTGCCAGCAGTTTTCCCGGGACTCCCAGGGAGCAGTACTTC.